A single sample is the source of the 19 T cell receptor beta chains below, sequenced in a study of vaccination effects on CD4 cells after COVID-19. CD4+ T cells were isolated after around ten days of culture. Their target antigens are unknown. Generated by immunoSEQ multiplex PCR, the TCRdb table keeps only in-frame clones and is missing some. Of about 38,000 clones listed, about 81% are singletons. Sequenced material: CD4+ T cells from PBMCs cultured without peptide, taken before COVID-19 vaccination. Every receptor here comes from a human donor who received a COVID-19 vaccine.

The chain joins TRBV7-3 to TRBJ2-6, with D uncertain. The germline V gene has CDR1 SGHTA and CDR2 FQGTGA. V lost 6 bases, J lost 0 bases, and 6 bases lay in between. This CDR3 spans 14 amino acids. This CDR3 reads CASSQSSGANVLTF. In DNA, the CDR3 is TGTGCCAGCAGTCAGTCCTCTGGGGCCAACGTCCTGACTTTC.

The V call is TRBV2, the J call TRBJ2-6, with 9 positions matching TRBD2. Germline CDR1 and CDR2: SNHLY and FYNNEI. The CDR3 has 20 residues. J gave up 0 bases and V 2 bases, and 11 bases lay outside the gene matches. CDR3 residues: CASSELLTGGGVSGANVLTF. The CDR3 DNA is TGTGCCAGCAGTGAACTTCTGACAGGCGGGGGGGTCTCTGGGGCCAACGTCCTGACTTTC.

V is TRBV11-1 and J is TRBJ2-7; no firm D call. CDR1 SGHAT and CDR2 FQDESV come from the germline V gene (reference sequence). The CDR3 has 14 residues. The V gene lost 2 bases and the J gene lost 1 base, with 9 bases spanning the gap. The CDR3 region has the DNA TGTGCCAGCAGCTTAACCCCCGCTTCCTACGAGCAGTACGTC. Translated, it gives CASSLTPASYEQYV.

This sequence joins TRBV19 and TRBJ1-1; no reliable D call. The CDR3 covers 12 residues. V lost 5 bases to trimming and J lost 4 bases, with 8 bases between them. CDR1 is LNHDA, CDR2 SQIVND, per germline (reference sequence). The CDR3 DNA reads TGTGCCAGTAGTTGGTATCCCACTGAAGCTTTCTTT. The encoded protein is CASSWYPTEAFF.

The chain links TRBV5-1 to TRBJ1-1; 8 positions match TRBD1. The CDR3 consists of 16 residues. CDR1 is SGHRS, CDR2 YFSETQ, per germline. J lost 7 bases, V lost 0 bases, and 11 bases had no gene match. The CDR3 sequence is CASSLVVLTGGVEAFF. The CDR3 DNA follows: TGCGCCAGCAGCTTGGTCGTTCTAACAGGGGGAGTTGAAGCTTTCTTT. The full variable domain, completed using reference TRBV5-1 and TRBJ1-1, is KAGVTQTPRYLIKTRGQQVTLSCSPISGHRSVSWYQQTPGQGLQFLFEYFSETQRNKGNFPGRFSGRQFSNSRSEMNVSTLELGDSALYLCASSLVVLTGGVEAFFGQGTRLTVV.

This clone appeared a single time. The V gene is TRBV15, the J gene TRBJ1-5; 7 bases map to TRBD1. The CDR3 contains 14 residues. The V segment lost 1 base and the J segment 5 bases; nucleotides outside the gene matches: 2. CDR1 and CDR2 (germline): LNHNV, YYDKDF (reference sequence). This CDR3 is CATSRGQGDQPQHF. The CDR3 coding sequence is TGTGCCACCAGCAGAGGACAGGGCGATCAGCCCCAGCATTTT.

The chain is built from TRBV24-1 and TRBJ2-1; 12 positions match TRBD1. Per the germline V gene, CDR1 is KGHDR and CDR2 is SFDVKD. V lost 3 bases, J lost 8 bases, and 10 bases stayed unmatched. The CDR3 is 17 amino acids. This chain's CDR3 is CATSDRGQGASRDEQFF. The CDR3 DNA reads as TGTGCCACCAGTGATAGGGGACAGGGGGCGAGTAGGGATGAGCAGTTCTTC.

The chain links TRBV24-1 to TRBJ2-5, with TRBD1 identical over 7 bases. Germline CDR1 and CDR2: KGHDR and SFDVKD. The CDR3 is 15 amino acids. Unmatched junction bases numbered 8, after V lost 3 bases and J lost 5 bases. The CDR3 DNA is TGTGCCACCAGTGATAACGACAGGGTGGGGGAGACCCAGTACTTC. It yields the protein CATSDNDRVGETQYF.

The chain employs TRBV6-6 and TRBJ1-3; weak D call: TRBD1 (5 bases). Germline V gene data show CDR1 as MNHNY and CDR2 as SVGAGI (reference sequence). The V gene lost 5 bases and the J gene lost 4 bases, with 12 bases spanning the gap. The CDR3 sequence is 14 residues long. CDR3: CASSTLTGGNTIYF. The CDR3 coding sequence is TGTGCCAGCAGTACCCTAACAGGAGGAAACACCATATATTTT.

This clone appeared a few times. The gene calls are TRBV29-1 and TRBJ2-7, with TRBD1 identical over 8 bases. This CDR3 is built from 12 residues. The V segment lost 8 bases and the J segment 5 bases; nucleotides outside the gene matches: 8. Germline V gives CDR1 SQVTM, CDR2 ANQGSEA. DNA for the CDR3: TGCAGCCCCGACAGGGGTAGGAACGAGCAGTACGTC. Amino acid sequence: CSPDRGRNEQYV.

This clone appeared once. This chain links TRBV19 with TRBJ2-5, with 8 nucleotides matching TRBD1. Germline V gives CDR1 LNHDA, CDR2 SQIVND (reference sequence). This CDR3 contains 15 residues. The J segment lost 3 bases and the V segment lost 4 bases, leaving 7 bases of the junction unmatched. This CDR3 reads CASSNPDRGKETQYF. The CDR3 DNA is TGTGCCAGTAGTAATCCCGACAGGGGAAAAGAGACCCAGTACTTC.

This chain uses TRBV27 with TRBJ2-3, with unresolved D. The CDR3 is made up of 13 amino acids. Trimming shortened V by 2 bases and J by 7 bases, and 10 bases separated the two germline ends. CDR1 and CDR2 from the germline V gene are MNHEY and SMNVEV (reference sequence). CDR3 sequence reads: CASSLGRANTQYF. The DNA of the CDR3 is TGTGCCAGCAGTTTAGGTAGGGCGAATACGCAGTATTTT.

V gene TRBV7-3 combines with J gene TRBJ2-3, with 15 positions matching TRBD2. Germline CDR1 is SGHTA and CDR2 is FQGTGA. The CDR3 sequence is 17 residues long. Trimming took 4 bases from V and 0 from J; bases not matched to a gene: 2. The CDR3 sequence: CASSSGLAGGSTDTQYF. The DNA of the CDR3 is TGTGCCAGCAGCTCCGGACTAGCGGGGGGGAGCACAGATACGCAGTATTTT.

The CDR3 sequence is CASTPASQSSYNEQFF. The CDR3 DNA follows: TGCGCCAGCACCCCCGCCTCACAGAGCTCCTACAATGAGCAGTTCTTC. The chain is built from TRBV5-1 and TRBJ2-1; D is undetermined. Germline CDR1 is SGHRS and CDR2 is YFSETQ. The ends were cut back, 6 bases at V and 0 bases at J, with 16 bases in the middle. The CDR3 sequence is 16 residues long.

This clone showed up just once. The CDR3 region is CASSRWTGGNEQYV. As DNA, the CDR3 is TGTGCCAGCAGCCGATGGACAGGGGGAAACGAGCAGTACGTC. The chain combines TRBV7-9 with TRBJ2-7; 10 bases line up with TRBD1. V trimming: 5 bases; J trimming: 5 bases; junction bases outside the gene matches: 6. Germline assignment: CDR1 SEHNR and CDR2 FQNEAQ (reference sequence). This CDR3 has 14 residues.

The V call is TRBV12-3 or TRBV12-4, the J call TRBJ1-1, with D tentatively TRBD1 (5 bases). The CDR3 runs to 13 residues. The V gene lost 2 bases and the J gene lost 1 base, with 5 bases spanning the gap. The CDR3 is CASSLRGNTEAFF. CDR3 nucleotide sequence: TGTGCCAGCAGTTTAAGGGGGAACACTGAAGCTTTCTTT.

The chain carries TRBV10-1 and TRBJ2-7; D perhaps matches TRBD2 (7 bases). Germline-derived CDR1 and CDR2 are WNHNN and SYGVQD (reference sequence). The V end was cut by 0 bases, the J end by 2 bases, with 23 bases between. CDR3 length: 19 amino acids. In DNA, the CDR3 is TGCGCCAGCAGTGAGTCGTCCTCGAGGGGGGGCCTAGGGACCTACGAGCAGTACGTC. Protein product: CASSESSSRGGLGTYEQYV.

J is TRBJ2-1 and V is TRBV5-5; TRBD1 agrees at 8 bases. Germline CDR1 is SGHKS and CDR2 is YYEKEE (reference sequence). The CDR3 is made up of 14 amino acids. Unmatched junction bases numbered 7, after V lost 2 bases and J lost 9 bases. The CDR3 spells CASSFRQGKSEQFF. CDR3 sequence (DNA): TGTGCCAGCAGCTTTCGACAGGGGAAAAGTGAGCAGTTCTTC.

The gene calls are TRBV6-5 and TRBJ1-2; D gene ambiguous. The CDR3 runs 13 residues. Per the germline V gene, CDR1 is MNHEY and CDR2 is SVGAGI. Trimming cost V 2 bases and J 0 bases, with 4 bases left between them. This chain's CDR3 is CASSYSTNYGYTF. Written as DNA, the CDR3 is TGTGCCAGCAGTTACAGCACTAACTATGGCTACACCTTC.